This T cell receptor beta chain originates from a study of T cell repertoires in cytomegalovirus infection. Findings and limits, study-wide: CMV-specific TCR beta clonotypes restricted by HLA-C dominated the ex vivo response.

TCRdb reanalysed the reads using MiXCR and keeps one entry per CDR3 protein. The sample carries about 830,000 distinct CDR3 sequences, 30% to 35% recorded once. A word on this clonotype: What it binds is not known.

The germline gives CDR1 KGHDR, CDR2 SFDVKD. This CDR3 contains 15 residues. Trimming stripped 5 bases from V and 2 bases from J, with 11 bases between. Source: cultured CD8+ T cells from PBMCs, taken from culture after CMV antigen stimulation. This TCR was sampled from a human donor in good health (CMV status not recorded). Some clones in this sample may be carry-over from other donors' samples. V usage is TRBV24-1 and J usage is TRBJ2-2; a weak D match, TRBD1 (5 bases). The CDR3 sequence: CATSAVGRNTGELFF. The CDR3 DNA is TGTGCCACCAGTGCGGTGGGGCGAAACACCGGGGAGCTGTTTTTT.